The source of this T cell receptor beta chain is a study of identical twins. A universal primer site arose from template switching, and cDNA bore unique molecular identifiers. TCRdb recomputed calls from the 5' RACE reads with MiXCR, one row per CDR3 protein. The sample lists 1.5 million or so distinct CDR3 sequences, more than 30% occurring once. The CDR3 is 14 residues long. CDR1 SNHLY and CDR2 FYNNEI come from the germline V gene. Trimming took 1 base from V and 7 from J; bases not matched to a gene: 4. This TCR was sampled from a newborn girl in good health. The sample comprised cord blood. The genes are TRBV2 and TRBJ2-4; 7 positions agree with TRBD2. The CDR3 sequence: CASSEDRRGNIQYF. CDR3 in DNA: TGTGCCAGCAGTGAAGATCGGCGGGGGAACATTCAGTACTTC.